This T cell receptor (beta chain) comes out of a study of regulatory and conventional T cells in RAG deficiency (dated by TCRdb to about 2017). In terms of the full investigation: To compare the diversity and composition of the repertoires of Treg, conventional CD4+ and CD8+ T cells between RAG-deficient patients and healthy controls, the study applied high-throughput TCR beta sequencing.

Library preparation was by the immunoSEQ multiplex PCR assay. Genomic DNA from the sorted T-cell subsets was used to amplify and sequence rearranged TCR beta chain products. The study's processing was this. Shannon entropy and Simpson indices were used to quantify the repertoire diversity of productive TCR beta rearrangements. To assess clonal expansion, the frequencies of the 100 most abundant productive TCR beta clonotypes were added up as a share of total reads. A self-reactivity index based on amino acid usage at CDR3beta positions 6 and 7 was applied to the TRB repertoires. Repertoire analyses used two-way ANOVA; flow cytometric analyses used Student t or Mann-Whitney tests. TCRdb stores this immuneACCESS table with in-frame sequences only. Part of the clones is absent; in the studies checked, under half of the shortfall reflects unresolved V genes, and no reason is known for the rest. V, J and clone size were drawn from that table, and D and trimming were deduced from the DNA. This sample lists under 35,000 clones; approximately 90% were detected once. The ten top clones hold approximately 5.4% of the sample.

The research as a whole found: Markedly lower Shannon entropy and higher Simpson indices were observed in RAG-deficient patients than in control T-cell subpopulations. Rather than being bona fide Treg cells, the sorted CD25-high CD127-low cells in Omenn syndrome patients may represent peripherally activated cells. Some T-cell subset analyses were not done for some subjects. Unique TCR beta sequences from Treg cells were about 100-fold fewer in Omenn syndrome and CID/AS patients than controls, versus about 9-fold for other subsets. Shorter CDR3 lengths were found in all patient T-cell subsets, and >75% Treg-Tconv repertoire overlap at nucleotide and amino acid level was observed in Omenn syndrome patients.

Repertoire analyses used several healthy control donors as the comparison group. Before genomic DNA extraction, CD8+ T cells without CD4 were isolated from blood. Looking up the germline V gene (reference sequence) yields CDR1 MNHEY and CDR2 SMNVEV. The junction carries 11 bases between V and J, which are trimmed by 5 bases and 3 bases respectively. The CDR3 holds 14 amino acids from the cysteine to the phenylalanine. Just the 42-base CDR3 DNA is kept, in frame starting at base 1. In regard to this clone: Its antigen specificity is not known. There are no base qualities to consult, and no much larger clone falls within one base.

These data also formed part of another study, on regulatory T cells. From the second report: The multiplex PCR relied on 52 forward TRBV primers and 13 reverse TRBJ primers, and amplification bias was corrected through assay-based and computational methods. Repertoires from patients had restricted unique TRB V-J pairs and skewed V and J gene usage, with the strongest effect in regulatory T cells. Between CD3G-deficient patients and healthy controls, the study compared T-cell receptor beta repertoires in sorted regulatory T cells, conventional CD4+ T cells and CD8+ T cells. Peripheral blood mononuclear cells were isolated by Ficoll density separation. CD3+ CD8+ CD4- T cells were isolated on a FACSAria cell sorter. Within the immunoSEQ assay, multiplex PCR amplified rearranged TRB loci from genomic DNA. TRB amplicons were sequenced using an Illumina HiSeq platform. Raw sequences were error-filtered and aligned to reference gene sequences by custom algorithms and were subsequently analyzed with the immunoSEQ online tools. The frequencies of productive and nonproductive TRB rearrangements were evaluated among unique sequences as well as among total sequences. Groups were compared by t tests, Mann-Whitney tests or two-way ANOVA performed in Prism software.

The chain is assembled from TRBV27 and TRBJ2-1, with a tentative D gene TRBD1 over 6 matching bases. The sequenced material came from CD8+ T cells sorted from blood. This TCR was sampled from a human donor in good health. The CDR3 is CASSIGTYYNEQFF. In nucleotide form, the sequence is TGTGCCAGCAGTATCGGGACATACTACAATGAGCAGTTCTTC.